The present T cell receptor beta chain was sequenced within a study of technical replicates of blood from a handful of donors. The data were produced by immunoSEQ multiplex PCR, yet TCRdb's version contains in-frame clones alone and is incomplete. This sample has around 67,000 clones, with around 90% found just once. This CDR3 is 15 amino acids long. Germline loops: CDR1 SGDLS, CDR2 YYNGEE. The junction had 6 bases not matched to a gene; V was cut back by 3 bases and J by 6 bases. The chain uses TRBV9 and TRBJ1-2; TRBD1 matches 12 bases. The source material was T cells isolated from PBMCs. The origin of this receptor is a human donor in good health. The CDR3 DNA reads as TGTGCCAGCAGCGATACCGGGACAGGGGGCGATGGCTACACCTTC. Its protein product is CASSDTGTGGDGYTF.